This TCR beta chain appears in the sequencing data of a study of cytotoxic CD8 clonotypes in ibrutinib-treated CLL. Study context: Around 12 relapsed/refractory, over 14 treatment-naive; 17 IGHV unmutated.

Assay used: immunoSEQ multiplex PCR; TCRdb lists only in-frame clones, some missing. Altogether hundreds of thousands of clones are present, over 60% being singletons, with the ten largest covering roughly 6%. PBMCs that had been cryopreserved were the source of roughly 2 micrograms of genomic DNA for TCR beta libraries. Trimming removed 6 bases from V and 6 bases from J; junction bases left unmatched: 10. The CDR3 extends over 14 amino acids. Germline CDR1 is MGHRA and CDR2 is YSYEKL. Study-level results: Shared public clonotypes were rare, and on treatment they either got smaller or stayed the same.

This clone has just a few counts. Its antigen is unidentified. The V call is TRBV4-1, the J call TRBJ1-2; 7 bases are a match to TRBD1. This TCR came from a human donor with chronic lymphocytic leukemia. The sequences come from PBMCs, collected after 36 months of ibrutinib treatment. CDR3 in DNA: TGCGCCAGCAGGTACACCGGGACAGAGGATGGCTACACCTTC. Translated, it gives CASRYTGTEDGYTF.